This passage covers 32 T cell receptor beta chains from one sample sequenced in a study of T cells after posttransplantation cyclophosphamide listed by TCRdb under 2016. The method was the immunoSEQ multiplex PCR assay. The table comes from immuneACCESS by way of TCRdb, which keeps in-frame sequences with V and J called. Part of the clones is missing from these tables; in studies checked, under half for an unresolved V gene and the rest for unknown reasons. The sample table holds 45,000 to 65,000 clones, of which around 94% were seen once. Jointly, the top ten make up 2.5% to 3% of the sample. Sequenced input: PBMCs. The receptors here all came from a woman in her thirties in good health and a related stem cell transplant donor.

The chain joins TRBV9 to TRBJ1-3, with D uncertain. Trimming stripped 5 bases from V and 3 bases from J, with 3 bases between. Germline V gene data show CDR1 as SGDLS and CDR2 as YYNGEE. The CDR3 sequence is 11 residues long. The CDR3 loop reads CASRSGNTIYF. The CDR3 DNA sequence: TGTGCCAGCAGGAGTGGAAACACCATATATTTT.

The chain has TRBV27 and TRBJ2-7; 10 positions match TRBD1. With V trimmed by 8 bases and J by 6 bases, 16 bases remained unmatched. CDR1 is MNHEY, CDR2 SMNVEV, per germline (reference sequence). CDR3 length equals 16 residues. The CDR3 region has the DNA TGTGCCAGCTCGAAAAGGGGGACAGGGGCACGGGGCGAGCAGTACTTC. Amino acid sequence: CASSKRGTGARGEQYF.

V and J are TRBV7-2 and TRBJ2-7, with TRBD1 identical over 8 bases. This CDR3 is built from 15 residues. Germline trimming cut 2 bases from V and 6 bases from J; bases unmatched to any gene: 9. In germline, CDR1 is SGHTA, CDR2 FQGNSA. The CDR3 is CASSLLVQGAGEQYF. Here the CDR3 DNA reads TGTGCCAGCAGCTTACTCGTTCAGGGGGCGGGCGAGCAGTACTTC. Full variable domain (outside the CDR3, taken from reference TRBV7-2 and TRBJ2-7): GAGVSQSPSNKVTEKGKDVELRCDPISGHTALYWYRQSLGQGLEFLIYFQGNSAPDKSGLPSDRFSAERTGGSVSTLTIQRTQQEDSAVYLCASSLLVQGAGEQYFGPGTRLTVT.

The table lists this clone with a count of one. The chain uses TRBV5-4 and TRBJ2-7; 11 nucleotides agree with TRBD2. Trimming took 5 bases from V and 2 from J; bases not matched to a gene: 6. From germline, CDR1 is SGHNT and CDR2 YYREEE (reference sequence). The CDR3 totals 15 residues. CDR3 sequence reads: CASSRGLAGTYEQYF. The CDR3 DNA follows: TGTGCCAGCAGTCGCGGACTAGCGGGTACCTACGAGCAGTACTTC.

This clone was seen a handful of times. V usage is TRBV4-3 and J usage is TRBJ1-2; TRBD1 aligns across 8 bases. The CDR3 runs to 14 residues. Germline V gene data show CDR1 as LGHNA and CDR2 as YSLEER. V was pared by 0 bases and J by 7 bases, with 4 bases of the junction left unmatched. CDR3 in DNA: TGCGCCAGCAGCCAAGAGTACAGGGGGGCTGGCTACACCTTC. Translation: CASSQEYRGAGYTF.

The chain carries TRBV30 and TRBJ1-5; no firm D call. CDR1 is GTSNPN, CDR2 SVGIG, per germline (reference sequence). The CDR3 loop spans 16 amino acids. V lost 3 bases, J lost 2 bases, and 17 bases lay in between. The CDR3 reads CAWSKQGGYGNQPQHF. CDR3 in DNA: TGTGCCTGGAGCAAACAAGGAGGGTATGGCAATCAGCCCCAGCATTTT.

The chain carries TRBV25-1 and TRBJ1-1; the D gene is possibly TRBD1 (5 bases). Germline V lookup: CDR1 MGHDK, CDR2 SYGVNS. CDR3 size: 15 residues. V was clipped by 2 bases and J by 5 bases, with 15 bases between them. CDR3 DNA sequence: TGTGCCAGCAGTGAACTGGGCAGGGTTGATACTGAAGCTTTCTTT. Protein sequence: CASSELGRVDTEAFF.

V is TRBV5-1 and J is TRBJ2-3, with 14 bases aligning to TRBD2. Germline V gene lookup returns CDR1 SGHRS and CDR2 YFSETQ. The CDR3 extends over 16 amino acids. J gave up 1 base and V 4 bases, and 2 bases lay outside the gene matches. The CDR3 sequence: CASSMGLAGGTDTQYF. The CDR3 DNA reads as TGCGCCAGCAGCATGGGACTAGCGGGGGGCACAGATACGCAGTATTTT. The complete variable domain, with remaining parts taken from reference TRBV5-1 and TRBJ2-3, reads KAGVTQTPRYLIKTRGQQVTLSCSPISGHRSVSWYQQTPGQGLQFLFEYFSETQRNKGNFPGRFSGRQFSNSRSEMNVSTLELGDSALYLCASSMGLAGGTDTQYFGPGTRLTVL.

This chain joins TRBV7-3 and TRBJ2-2; TRBD1 matches at 11 bases. V trimming: 5 bases; J trimming: 7 bases; junction bases outside the gene matches: 12. This CDR3 region has 17 residues. Germline lookup yields CDR1 SGHTA and CDR2 FQGTGA. The CDR3 DNA sequence: TGTGCCAGCAGCCTTTGGACAGGGGGCTTCCGGGGCGGGGAGCTGTTTTTT. This encodes CASSLWTGGFRGGELFF.

The CDR3 region has the DNA TGTGCCAGCAGTATACCCACAGGGGTCTACACCTTC. Amino acid sequence: CASSIPTGVYTF. The genes are TRBV28 and TRBJ1-2, with 7 bases that match TRBD1. The V segment lost 5 bases and the J segment 10 bases; nucleotides outside the gene matches: 7. This CDR3 is built from 12 residues. In germline, CDR1 is MDHEN, CDR2 SYDVKM.

This sequence joins TRBV27 and TRBJ1-5; the D is unclear. CDR3 length: 13 residues. Trimming stripped 4 bases from V and 0 bases from J, with 4 bases between. CDR1 is MNHEY and CDR2 is SMNVEV in the germline V gene (reference sequence). The CDR3 loop reads CASSWSSNQPQHF. The CDR3, as DNA: TGTGCCAGCAGTTGGAGTAGCAATCAGCCCCAGCATTTT.

V is TRBV11-1 and J is TRBJ1-1; D may be TRBD1 (5 bases). The CDR3 is 14 residues long. With 1 base removed from V and 1 base from J, the gap between germline ends came to 7 bases. Germline V gives CDR1 SGHAT, CDR2 FQDESV (reference sequence). This CDR3 reads CASSLVDRNTEAFF. The CDR3 DNA is TGTGCCAGCAGCTTAGTAGACAGGAACACTGAAGCTTTCTTT. Full variable domain (rest looked up from reference TRBV11-1 and TRBJ1-1): EAEVAQSPRYKITEKSQAVAFWCDPISGHATLYWYRQILGQGPELLVQFQDESVVDDSQLPKDRFSAERLKGVDSTLKIQPAELGDSAMYLCASSLVDRNTEAFFGQGTRLTVV.

This chain connects TRBV29-1 to TRBJ2-3, with D perhaps TRBD1 (6 bases). This CDR3 comprises 16 residues. V was shortened by 3 bases and J by 4 bases, with 20 bases between the two germline ends. Germline CDR1 reads SQVTM; CDR2 reads ANQGSEA. The CDR3, as DNA: TGCAGCGTTGATGGCGTGGGGGCGATCAGCGCAGATACGCAGTATTTT. Its protein product is CSVDGVGAISADTQYF.

Relative to its sample, this clone is medium-sized. The chain recombines TRBV9 with TRBJ1-2, with 10 nucleotides matching TRBD1. This CDR3 is built from 15 residues. From germline, CDR1 is SGDLS and CDR2 YYNGEE. Unmatched junction bases numbered 9, after V lost 3 bases and J lost 7 bases. CDR3 region: CASSGDRGPSFGYTF. CDR3 in DNA: TGTGCCAGCAGCGGGGACAGGGGACCTTCTTTTGGCTACACCTTC. Complete variable domain (other parts from reference TRBV9 and TRBJ1-2): DSGVTQTPKHLITATGQRVTLRCSPRSGDLSVYWYQQSLDQGLQFLIQYYNGEERAKGNILERFSAQQFPDLHSELNLSSLELGDSALYFCASSGDRGPSFGYTFGSGTRLTVV.

The J gene is TRBJ2-3, the V gene TRBV11-2, with D maybe TRBD1 (6 bases). CDR3 length: 15 amino acids. Germline CDR1 reads SGHAT; CDR2 reads FQNNGV. Trimming took off 0 bases at V and 7 bases at J, with 14 bases between the two ends. This CDR3 reads CASSLEPGTPNTQYF. CDR3 nucleotide sequence: TGTGCCAGCAGCTTAGAACCGGGGACACCGAATACGCAGTATTTT.

This chain links TRBV25-1 with TRBJ2-7; 7 nucleotides agree with TRBD1. The CDR3 is 14 amino acids. Unmatched junction bases numbered 9, after V lost 4 bases and J lost 6 bases. CDR1 and CDR2 (germline): MGHDK, SYGVNS. CDR3: CASSAGWNRGEQYF. The CDR3 DNA follows: TGTGCCAGCAGTGCCGGGTGGAACAGGGGCGAGCAGTACTTC.

This clone was seen a single time. The CDR3 is CASSQRPGLGTQYF. For the CDR3, the DNA is TGCGCCAGCAGCCAGCGACCGGGTCTTGGTACGCAGTATTTT. V gene TRBV4-3 combines with J gene TRBJ2-3; no reliable D call. CDR1 is LGHNA, CDR2 YSLEER, per germline. The CDR3 has 14 residues. Trimming took 3 bases from V and 8 from J, leaving 15 bases between them.

V usage is TRBV7-9 and J usage is TRBJ1-1, with D hard to call. Germline V gene sequence: CDR1 SEHNR, CDR2 FQNEAQ (reference sequence). V lost 3 bases and J 1 base, leaving 18 bases between the germline ends. CDR3 length equals 17 residues. CDR3 sequence: CASSFPISGSSNTEAFF. CDR3 in DNA: TGTGCCAGCAGCTTCCCCATATCGGGGTCCTCGAACACTGAAGCTTTCTTT. Using reference TRBV7-9 and TRBJ1-1 for the parts outside the CDR3, the full variable domain is DTGVSQNPRHKITKRGQNVTFRCDPISEHNRLYWYRQTLGQGPEFLTYFQNEAQLEKSRLLSDRFSAERPKGSFSTLEIQRTEQGDSAMYLCASSFPISGSSNTEAFFGQGTRLTVV.

The table lists this clone with a count of one. The V gene is TRBV13, the J gene TRBJ2-1, with 7 bases that match TRBD2. Germline V gene sequence: CDR1 PRHDT, CDR2 FYEKMQ (reference sequence). The CDR3 is 15 amino acids. Trimming at V came to 3 bases and at J to 0 bases, leaving 2 bases not matched to a gene. The DNA of the CDR3 is TGTGCCAGCAGCTTCAGGACTAGCTCCTACAATGAGCAGTTCTTC. Residues: CASSFRTSSYNEQFF.

This chain uses TRBV7-3 with TRBJ2-3, with 10 positions matching TRBD1. Germline V gene data show CDR1 as SGHTA and CDR2 as FQGTGA. CDR3 length equals 16 residues. The V and J ends lost 5 bases and 1 base, in that order; junction bases with no gene match: 6. The CDR3 sequence: CASSPTGGYGTDTQYF. CDR3 nucleotides: TGTGCCAGCAGCCCGACAGGGGGCTATGGCACAGATACGCAGTATTTT. Full variable domain (missing parts from reference TRBV7-3 and TRBJ2-3): GAGVSQTPSNKVTEKGKYVELRCDPISGHTALYWYRQSLGQGPEFLIYFQGTGAADDSGLPNDRFFAVRPEGSVSTLKIQRTERGDSAVYLCASSPTGGYGTDTQYFGPGTRLTVL.

V usage is TRBV18 and J usage is TRBJ2-1; 9 nucleotides agree with TRBD2. Per the germline V gene, CDR1 is KGHSH and CDR2 is LQKENI. Trimming at V came to 4 bases and at J to 3 bases, leaving 7 bases not matched to a gene. The CDR3 has 16 residues. The CDR3 is CASSRASGDGYNEQFF. The CDR3 DNA follows: TGTGCCAGCTCACGAGCTAGCGGGGATGGCTACAATGAGCAGTTCTTC.

The chain uses TRBV4-2 and TRBJ2-7; D call uncertain. The length of the CDR3 is 12 residues. Looked up from germline, CDR1 is LGHNA and CDR2 is YNFKEQ. V was trimmed by 0 bases and J by 7 bases, leaving 7 bases between them. The CDR3: CASSQDSREQYF. The CDR3 bases are TGTGCCAGCAGCCAAGACTCGAGGGAGCAGTACTTC.

This chain uses TRBV7-6 with TRBJ2-5; D gene unclear. The CDR3 is made up of 12 amino acids. Germline CDR1 and CDR2: SGHVS and FNYEAQ. V lost 4 bases and J 4 bases, leaving 7 bases between the germline ends. CDR3 coding DNA: TGTGCCAGCAGCTCCCGCGTAGAGACCCAGTACTTC. Its protein product is CASSSRVETQYF.

In its sample, this clone was seen once. The chain is built from TRBV6-5 and TRBJ1-6; D perhaps matches TRBD1 (5 bases). This CDR3 contains 12 residues. The V end was cut by 2 bases, the J end by 9 bases, with 5 bases between. CDR1 and CDR2 (germline): MNHEY, SVGAGI. The CDR3 DNA reads as TGTGCCAGCAGTTACAGGGGTTCACCCCTCCACTTT. Protein: CASSYRGSPLHF.

The V call is TRBV18, the J call TRBJ1-2, with a tentative D call TRBD1 (5 bases). Trimming removed 3 bases at V and 6 bases at J, with 11 bases between. The CDR3 runs to 13 residues. Germline V gene sequence: CDR1 KGHSH, CDR2 LQKENI. CDR3 nucleotide sequence: TGTGCCAGCTCACCGGGAGGGGCGAATGGCTACACCTTC. Translation gives CASSPGGANGYTF. Filled out from reference TRBV18 and TRBJ1-2, the complete variable domain reads NAGVMQNPRHLVRRRGQEARLRCSPMKGHSHVYWYRQLPEEGLKFMVYLQKENIIDESGMPKERFSAEFPKEGPSILRIQQVVRGDSAAYFCASSPGGANGYTFGSGTRLTVV.

The genes are TRBV5-8 and TRBJ2-4, with TRBD1 as a possible D gene (6 bases). The V end lost 4 bases, the J end lost 1 base, and 18 bases lay between the germline ends. The CDR3 sequence is 17 residues long. Germline assignment: CDR1 SGHTS and CDR2 YDEGEE. The CDR3 reads CASSHQLHRAAKNIQYF. The CDR3 bases are TGTGCCAGCAGCCATCAGCTACACAGGGCGGCCAAAAACATTCAGTACTTC.

The chain combines TRBV7-9 with TRBJ2-7; no clear D gene. V lost 5 bases and J lost 2, with 4 bases in between. The CDR3 has 11 residues. CDR1 is SEHNR and CDR2 is FQNEAQ in the germline V gene (reference sequence). The chain's CDR3 is CASSRAYEQYF. In DNA, the CDR3 is TGTGCCAGCAGCCGAGCCTACGAGCAGTACTTC.

Here the CDR3 reads CASSLDLQVSGNTIYF. For the CDR3, the DNA is TGCGCCAGCAGCTTAGATTTGCAGGTTTCTGGAAACACCATATATTTT. The rearrangement links TRBV5-1 to TRBJ1-3; no reliable D call. This CDR3 region has 16 residues. Germline V gene data show CDR1 as SGHRS and CDR2 as YFSETQ. Trimming left V 2 bases short and J 1 base short, with 13 bases between. The full variable domain, with the rest looked up from reference TRBV5-1 and TRBJ1-3, is KAGVTQTPRYLIKTRGQQVTLSCSPISGHRSVSWYQQTPGQGLQFLFEYFSETQRNKGNFPGRFSGRQFSNSRSEMNVSTLELGDSALYLCASSLDLQVSGNTIYFGEGSWLTVV.

The chain joins TRBV13 to TRBJ2-2, with 7 bases matching TRBD2. V lost 3 bases, J lost 7 bases, and 8 bases stayed unmatched. Germline values: CDR1 PRHDT, CDR2 FYEKMQ (reference sequence). The CDR3 loop spans 15 amino acids. CDR3 region: CASSLRRGTGGELFF. The CDR3 DNA reads as TGTGCCAGCAGCTTGCGGCGGGGGACCGGCGGGGAGCTGTTTTTT.

The chain joins TRBV7-9 to TRBJ1-2; 7 bases are a match to TRBD1. This CDR3 spans 15 amino acids. CDR1 is SEHNR, CDR2 FQNEAQ, per germline (reference sequence). The junction had 9 bases not matched to a gene; V was cut back by 2 bases and J by 6 bases. The CDR3 is CASSLPARGKDGYTF. The CDR3 DNA is TGTGCCAGCAGCTTACCCGCCAGGGGGAAGGATGGCTACACCTTC.

V is TRBV4-2 and J is TRBJ1-2; D call uncertain. CDR1 and CDR2 (germline): LGHNA, YNFKEQ. V was cut by 1 base and J by 7 bases, with 16 bases left in between. This CDR3 has 15 residues. CDR3 nucleotides: TGTGCCAGCAGCCAAGGATGGAGTTCGGAGTCTGGCTACACCTTC. Translated, it gives CASSQGWSSESGYTF.

V gene TRBV7-9 combines with J gene TRBJ1-5; 8 nucleotides agree with TRBD1. The CDR3 runs to 15 residues. The junction had 8 bases not matched to a gene; V was cut back by 5 bases and J by 5 bases. In germline, CDR1 is SEHNR, CDR2 FQNEAQ (reference sequence). CDR3 DNA: TGTGCCAGCAGCGTCAACCAGGGGGCTGATCAGCCCCAGCATTTT. This translates into CASSVNQGADQPQHF. The full variable domain, its missing parts supplied by reference TRBV7-9 and TRBJ1-5, is DTGVSQNPRHKITKRGQNVTFRCDPISEHNRLYWYRQTLGQGPEFLTYFQNEAQLEKSRLLSDRFSAERPKGSFSTLEIQRTEQGDSAMYLCASSVNQGADQPQHFGDGTRLSIL.